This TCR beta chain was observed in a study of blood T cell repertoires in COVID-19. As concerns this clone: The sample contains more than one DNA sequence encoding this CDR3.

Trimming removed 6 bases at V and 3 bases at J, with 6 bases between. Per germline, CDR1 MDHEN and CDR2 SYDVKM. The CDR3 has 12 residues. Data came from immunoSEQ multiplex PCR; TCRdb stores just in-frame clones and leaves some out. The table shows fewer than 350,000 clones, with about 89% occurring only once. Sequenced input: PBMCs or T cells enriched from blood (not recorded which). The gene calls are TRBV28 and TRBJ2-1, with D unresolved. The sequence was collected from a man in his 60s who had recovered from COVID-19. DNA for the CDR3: TGTGCCAGCAGCCTGAGCTACAATGAGCAGTTCTTC. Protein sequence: CASSLSYNEQFF.